The entry that follows covers one T cell receptor (beta chain) sequence. Using immunoSEQ multiplex PCR, the repertoire was profiled, and TCRdb retains in-frame clones only, with some absent. There are 65,000 to 95,000 clones in the sample; around 94% occur only once, and more than 4.5% lies in the top ten. This sample was taken from a study of OX40 agonist ivuxolimab in advanced cancers. Trimming at V came to 4 bases and at J to 4 bases, leaving 3 bases not matched to a gene. Germline V CDR1 and CDR2: MNHNS, SASEGT. The CDR3 is 14 residues long. The J gene is TRBJ2-2, the V gene TRBV6-1; TRBD1 agrees at 7 bases. This sequence was found in an adult with an advanced solid tumor such as melanoma, head and neck, liver or kidney cancer. The source was CD4+ or CD8+ T cells sorted from blood, collected in a trial of the OX40 agonist ivuxolimab. CDR3 loop: CASSGGQTTGELFF. The CDR3 region has the DNA TGTGCCAGCAGTGGGGGACAGACCACCGGGGAGCTGTTTTTT.